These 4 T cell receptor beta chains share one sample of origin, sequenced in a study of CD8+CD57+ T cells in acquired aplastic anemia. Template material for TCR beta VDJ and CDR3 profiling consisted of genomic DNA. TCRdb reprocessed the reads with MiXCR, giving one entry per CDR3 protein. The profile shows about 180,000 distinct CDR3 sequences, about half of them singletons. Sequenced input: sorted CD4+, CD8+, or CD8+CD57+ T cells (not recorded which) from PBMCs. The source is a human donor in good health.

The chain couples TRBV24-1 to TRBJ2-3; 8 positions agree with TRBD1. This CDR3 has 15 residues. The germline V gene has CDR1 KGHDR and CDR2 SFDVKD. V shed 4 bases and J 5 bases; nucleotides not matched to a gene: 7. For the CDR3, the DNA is TGTGCCACCAGTGACCGTGGACAGGGCGTAGATACGCAGTATTTT. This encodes CATSDRGQGVDTQYF.

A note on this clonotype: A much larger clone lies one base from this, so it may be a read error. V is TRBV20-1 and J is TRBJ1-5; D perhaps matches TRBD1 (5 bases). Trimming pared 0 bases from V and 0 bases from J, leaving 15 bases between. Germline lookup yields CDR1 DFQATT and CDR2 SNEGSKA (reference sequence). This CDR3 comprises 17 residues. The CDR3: CSAREAWGGGSNQPQHF. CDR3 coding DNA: TGCAGTGCTAGAGAGGCCTGGGGCGGGGGTAGCAATCAGCCCCAGCATTTT.

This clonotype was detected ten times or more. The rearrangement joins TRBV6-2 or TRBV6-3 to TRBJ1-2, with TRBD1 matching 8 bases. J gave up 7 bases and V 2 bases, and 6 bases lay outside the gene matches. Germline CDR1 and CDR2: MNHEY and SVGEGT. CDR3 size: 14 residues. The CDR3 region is CASSYTAGGGGYTF. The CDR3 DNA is TGTGCCAGCAGTTACACGGCAGGGGGCGGTGGCTACACCTTC.

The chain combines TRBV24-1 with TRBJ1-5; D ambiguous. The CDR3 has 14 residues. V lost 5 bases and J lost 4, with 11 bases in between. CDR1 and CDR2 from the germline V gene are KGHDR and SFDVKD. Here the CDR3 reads CATSVGYGNQPQHF. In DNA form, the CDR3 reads TGTGCCACCAGTGTTGGGTACGGGAATCAGCCCCAGCATTTT.